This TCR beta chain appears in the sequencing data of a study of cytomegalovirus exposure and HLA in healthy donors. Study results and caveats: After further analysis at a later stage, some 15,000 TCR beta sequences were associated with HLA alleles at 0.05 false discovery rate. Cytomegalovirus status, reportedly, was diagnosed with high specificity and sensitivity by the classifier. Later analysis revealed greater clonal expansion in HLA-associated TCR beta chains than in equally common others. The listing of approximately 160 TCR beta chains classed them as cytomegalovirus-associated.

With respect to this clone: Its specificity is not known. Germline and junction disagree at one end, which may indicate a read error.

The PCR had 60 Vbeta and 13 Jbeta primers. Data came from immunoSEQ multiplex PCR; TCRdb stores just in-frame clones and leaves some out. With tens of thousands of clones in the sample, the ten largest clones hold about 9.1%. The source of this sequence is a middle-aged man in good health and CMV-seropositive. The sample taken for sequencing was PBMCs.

CDR3 amino acids: CASSSQGVENTEDFF. Written as DNA, the CDR3 is TGTGCCAGCAGTTCTCAGGGGGTGGAGAACACTGAAGATTTCTTT. This chain uses TRBV6-6 with TRBJ1-1; 7 bases map to TRBD1. This CDR3 has 15 residues. CDR1 and CDR2 (germline): MNHNY, SVGAGI (reference sequence).